These 25 T cell receptor beta chains share one sample of origin, sequenced in a study of cytomegalovirus exposure and HLA in healthy donors (dated by TCRdb to 2015 to 2018). The library was prepared using the immunoSEQ multiplex PCR assay. For the multiplex PCR, a mixture combining 60 forward primers for TCR Vbeta segments and 13 reverse primers for TCR Jbeta segments was used. Sourced from immuneACCESS, this table was stored by TCRdb with only in-frame sequences that have V and J called. A share of the clones is absent; for the studies checked, an unresolved V gene accounts for under half, and the remainder has no known explanation. Within this sample are around 110,000 clones, with over 75% of them counted one time only. About 2% of the sample goes to the ten largest clones. Sequencing used PBMCs. The receptors were sampled from a man aged 25 to 40 in good health and CMV-seronegative.

The chain employs TRBV6-6 and TRBJ1-6; weak D call: TRBD1 (6 bases). V dropped 7 bases and J dropped 0 bases, with 10 bases sitting between them. This CDR3 contains 15 residues. Germline values: CDR1 MNHNY, CDR2 SVGAGI (reference sequence). The DNA of the CDR3 is TGTGCCAGCACCATGGACAGCTCCTATAATTCACCCCTCCACTTT. Translated, it gives CASTMDSSYNSPLHF.

The V call is TRBV2, the J call TRBJ2-3; TRBD1 matches 8 bases. V shed 6 bases and J 6 bases; nucleotides not matched to a gene: 14. The CDR3 is 16 amino acids. Germline V lookup: CDR1 SNHLY, CDR2 FYNNEI. CDR3 nucleotide sequence: TGTGCCAGCAGAGAACCGGGACAGGACCTACACGATACGCAGTATTTT. Residues: CASREPGQDLHDTQYF.

This clone was seen a single time. This sequence joins TRBV5-8 and TRBJ1-2; perhaps TRBD1 as D (6 bases). Between the trimmed V and J ends, which lost 5 bases and 3 bases, there was a span of 17 bases. The CDR3 loop spans 15 amino acids. Looked up from germline, CDR1 is SGHTS and CDR2 is YDEGEE. As DNA, the CDR3 is TGTGCCAGCAGACCGACGGGACAAGGGTACTATGGCTACACCTTC. Its protein product is CASRPTGQGYYGYTF.

The chain is built from TRBV6-5 and TRBJ1-6; 7 positions agree with TRBD1. The CDR3 is 14 residues long. Per the germline V gene, CDR1 is MNHEY and CDR2 is SVGAGI. Trimming took 2 bases from V and 8 from J; bases not matched to a gene: 3. The CDR3 coding sequence is TGTGCCAGCAGTTACGGGACAGACTATTCACCCCTCCACTTT. Translation: CASSYGTDYSPLHF.

V gene TRBV2 combines with J gene TRBJ1-1, with TRBD1 as a possible D gene (5 bases). The CDR3 is made up of 14 amino acids. Between the trimmed V and J ends, which lost 3 bases and 5 bases, there was a span of 13 bases. The V gene's germline CDR1 is SNHLY and CDR2 FYNNEI. The CDR3 here is CASSEFRAGTEAFF. CDR3 in DNA: TGTGCCAGCAGTGAGTTCAGGGCCGGGACTGAAGCTTTCTTT.

This sequence joins TRBV7-8 and TRBJ1-5; D might be TRBD1 (5 bases). The germline V gene has CDR1 SGHVS and CDR2 FQNEAQ. V was pared by 5 bases and J by 6 bases, with 26 bases between. This CDR3 has 18 amino acids. The chain's CDR3 is CASSHLDGLGHSTQPQHF. The CDR3 DNA reads as TGTGCCAGCAGCCATCTCGACGGTTTGGGGCATAGTACTCAGCCCCAGCATTTT.

The chain carries TRBV6-1 and TRBJ2-7; no clear D gene. The CDR3 has 13 amino acids. Germline loops: CDR1 MNHNS, CDR2 SASEGT. Trimming took off 1 base at V and 7 bases at J, with 11 bases between the two ends. The DNA for the CDR3 is TGTGCCAGCAGTGAAGGCGCCTTTAGAGAGCAGTACTTC. Its translation: CASSEGAFREQYF.

The chain recombines TRBV28 with TRBJ1-1; D ambiguous. Germline V gene data show CDR1 as MDHEN and CDR2 as SYDVKM. Trimming pared 8 bases from V and 4 bases from J, leaving 20 bases between. The CDR3 sequence is 15 residues long. The CDR3 reads CASEVTWGVLTEAFF. Here the CDR3 DNA reads TGTGCCAGCGAAGTAACTTGGGGAGTCCTCACTGAAGCTTTCTTT.

The chain is built from TRBV6-1 and TRBJ1-5; D gene ambiguous. This CDR3 region has 15 residues. Germline CDR1 is MNHNS and CDR2 is SASEGT. V gave up 1 base and J gave up 4 bases, with 11 bases separating them. The CDR3 DNA is TGTGCCAGCAGTGAAGTGGCAGGCTCAAATCAGCCCCAGCATTTT. Amino acids: CASSEVAGSNQPQHF.

This rearrangement joins TRBV15 to TRBJ2-5; maybe TRBD2 (5 bases). Germline lookup yields CDR1 LNHNV and CDR2 YYDKDF (reference sequence). The CDR3 contains 17 residues. The V end lost 1 base, the J end lost 5 bases, and 20 bases lay between the germline ends. CDR3 protein: CATSRGGGKATGETQYF. CDR3 bases: TGTGCCACCAGCAGAGGAGGTGGAAAAGCGACGGGGGAGACCCAGTACTTC.

V gene TRBV5-1 combines with J gene TRBJ2-2; 9 nucleotides align to TRBD1. Germline assignment: CDR1 SGHRS and CDR2 YFSETQ. J lost 4 bases, V lost 2 bases, and 9 bases had no gene match. The CDR3 totals 17 residues. CDR3 sequence reads: CASSLGTGGAGTGELFF. DNA of the CDR3: TGCGCCAGCAGCTTAGGTACAGGGGGCGCGGGCACCGGGGAGCTGTTTTTT.

The V and J genes are TRBV18 and TRBJ2-2; 7 positions agree with TRBD1. The CDR3 consists of 16 residues. The ends lost 3 bases at V and 3 bases at J; junction bases unmatched: 7. CDR1 is KGHSH and CDR2 is LQKENI in the germline V gene. Here the CDR3 reads CASSPRTGQDTGELFF. The CDR3 nucleotides are TGTGCCAGCTCACCTCGGACAGGTCAGGACACCGGGGAGCTGTTTTTT. The entire variable domain, with the rest obtained from reference TRBV18 and TRBJ2-2, is as follows: NAGVMQNPRHLVRRRGQEARLRCSPMKGHSHVYWYRQLPEEGLKFMVYLQKENIIDESGMPKERFSAEFPKEGPSILRIQQVVRGDSAAYFCASSPRTGQDTGELFFGEGSRLTVL.

The chain carries TRBV4-2 and TRBJ2-4; no clear D gene. Trimming stripped 0 bases from V and 1 base from J, with 16 bases between. This CDR3 contains 18 residues. Germline-derived CDR1 and CDR2 are LGHNA and YNFKEQ. CDR3 in DNA: TGTGCCAGCAGCCAAGACAGTCGGGTGAACGGGGCCAAAAACATTCAGTACTTC. This codes for CASSQDSRVNGAKNIQYF.

The chain is built from TRBV7-9 and TRBJ2-7; D unresolved. V lost 8 bases, J lost 2 bases, and 4 bases lay in between. The length of the CDR3 is 10 residues. Germline V lookup: CDR1 SEHNR, CDR2 FQNEAQ (reference sequence). The CDR3 DNA follows: TGTGCCAGCGGGCCCTACGAGCAGTACTTC. It encodes CASGPYEQYF.

This chain links TRBV6-1 with TRBJ2-2, with 8 nucleotides matching TRBD2. Germline CDR1 and CDR2: MNHNS and SASEGT. CDR3 length: 16 amino acids. V lost 4 bases, J lost 6 bases, and 10 bases stayed unmatched. The CDR3 bases are TGTGCCAGCAGTGTGAGCGGACCCGGGGGGGCCGGGGAGCTGTTTTTT. This encodes CASSVSGPGGAGELFF.

V is TRBV5-1 and J is TRBJ1-4; perhaps TRBD1 as D (6 bases). This CDR3 is built from 16 residues. Germline V gives CDR1 SGHRS, CDR2 YFSETQ. Trimming cost V 2 bases and J 6 bases, with 17 bases left between them. In DNA form, the CDR3 reads TGCGCCAGCAGCTTTGAGGGAAACAGGGATTATGAAAAACTGTTTTTT. Amino acids: CASSFEGNRDYEKLFF.

This chain joins TRBV7-8 and TRBJ1-6; 7 nucleotides align to TRBD1. The germline CDR1 and CDR2 sequences are SGHVS and FQNEAQ. The V gene end was trimmed by 2 bases and the J gene end by 10 bases; junction bases not matched to a gene: 11. This CDR3 contains 16 residues. CDR3 residues: CASSLTQGERESPLHF. The CDR3 coding sequence is TGTGCCAGCAGCTTAACTCAGGGGGAAAGGGAATCACCCCTCCACTTT.

This clone has a handful of counts. This CDR3 reads CASRSGTGGSPLHF. CDR3 nucleotide sequence: TGTGCCAGCAGATCCGGGACAGGGGGATCACCCCTCCACTTT. The rearrangement uses TRBV2 and TRBJ1-6; 11 nucleotides match TRBD1. Germline CDR1 is SNHLY and CDR2 is FYNNEI. CDR3 size: 14 residues. The trim removed 6 bases at V and 10 bases at J, leaving 5 bases unmatched. The full variable domain, with the rest looked up from reference TRBV2 and TRBJ1-6, is EPEVTQTPSHQVTQMGQEVILRCVPISNHLYFYWYRQILGQKVEFLVSFYNNEISEKSEIFDDQFSVERPDGSNFTLKIRSTKLEDSAMYFCASRSGTGGSPLHFGNGTRLTVT.

J is TRBJ2-7 and V is TRBV19; 10 bases are shared with TRBD1. Germline CDR1 and CDR2: LNHDA and SQIVND (reference sequence). Trimming removed 4 bases from V and 2 bases from J; junction bases left unmatched: 8. The CDR3 covers 16 residues. CDR3 coding DNA: TGTGCCAGTAGTAACCCCGGGGACAGGGGCACCTACGAGCAGTACTTC. Protein: CASSNPGDRGTYEQYF.

This clone was observed a single time. This rearrangement joins TRBV6-5 to TRBJ1-2, with D uncertain. The CDR3 length is 12 residues. Germline V gene data show CDR1 as MNHEY and CDR2 as SVGAGI. The germline V and J ends were trimmed by 6 bases and 4 bases, with 9 bases remaining between them. The CDR3 is CASRSRAYGYTF. In DNA, the CDR3 is TGTGCCAGCAGGTCGAGGGCCTATGGCTACACCTTC.

Points on this clone: Other DNA sequences in this sample translate to the same CDR3. The J gene is TRBJ2-6, the V gene TRBV7-9; 8 positions agree with TRBD1. The CDR3 consists of 17 residues. V dropped 8 bases and J dropped 4; count of bases not matched to a gene: 13. From germline, CDR1 is SEHNR and CDR2 FQNEAQ (reference sequence). CDR3 in amino acids: CASAPWAQGEGANVLTF. CDR3 bases: TGTGCCAGCGCCCCTTGGGCACAGGGGGAGGGGGCCAACGTCCTGACTTTC.

V gene TRBV28 combines with J gene TRBJ2-7; 7 bases align to TRBD2. The junction had 5 bases not matched to a gene; V was cut back by 2 bases and J by 4 bases. CDR3 length: 14 amino acids. Germline CDR1 is MDHEN and CDR2 is SYDVKM. The CDR3: CASSLVRGDYEQYF. The CDR3 DNA reads TGTGCCAGCAGTTTAGTCCGGGGGGATTACGAGCAGTACTTC.

This clone came up a few times. The chain couples TRBV7-9 to TRBJ1-3, with TRBD1 identical over 8 bases. The CDR3 is made up of 16 amino acids. CDR1 SEHNR and CDR2 FQNEAQ come from the germline V gene (reference sequence). V lost 5 bases and J lost 1; bases outside the gene matches: 7. This CDR3 is CASSHRQGMSGNTIYF. DNA for the CDR3: TGTGCCAGCAGCCACCGACAGGGGATGTCTGGAAACACCATATATTTT.

The CDR3 sequence is CASSSPGRGDGEQFF. Here the CDR3 DNA reads TGTGCCAGCAGCTCCCCAGGGCGGGGGGACGGTGAGCAGTTCTTC. The chain joins TRBV11-3 to TRBJ2-1; the match to TRBD2 covers 8 bases. Trimming took 4 bases from V and 9 from J; bases not matched to a gene: 11. This CDR3 has 15 residues. Germline CDR1 reads SGHNT; CDR2 reads YENEEA.

The chain employs TRBV6-5 and TRBJ2-7; perhaps TRBD1 as D (7 bases). The CDR3 length is 15 residues. V lost 2 bases and J 0 bases, leaving 11 bases between the germline ends. CDR1 is MNHEY, CDR2 SVGAGI, per germline. CDR3 residues: CASSYQGDFSYEQYF. CDR3 coding DNA: TGTGCCAGCAGTTACCAGGGGGACTTCTCCTACGAGCAGTACTTC.